Listed below are T cell receptor beta chains from one sample, sequenced in a study of blood T cell repertoires in COVID-19. Profiling relied on immunoSEQ multiplex PCR, and the TCRdb table lists in-frame clones only, not all of them. The table includes 120,000 to 150,000 clones, approximately 80% detected once. The sample was peripheral blood. The receptor set was obtained from a woman aged 45-65 years in a cohort sampled during active or convalescent COVID-19. Each CDR3 is given with its conserved first and last residue. A D gene is named only where the DNA matches it firmly. The size entry is marked missing in some rows and otherwise reads once, few, many or a size class.

V gene	J gene	clone size	D gene	CDR3 DNA	CDR3 protein
TRBV7-9	TRBJ1-4	NA	NA	TGTGCCAGCAGCCCGGCCGGGAGGGCTGAAAAACTGTTTTTT	CASSPAGRAEKLFF
TRBV27	TRBJ2-7	once	NA	TGTGCCAGCAGTTTAATCTACACGGCAGGGTCTCGGCAGTACTTC	CASSLIYTAGSRQYF
TRBV6-5	TRBJ2-7	NA	TRBD1	TGTGCCAGCAGCAAGGACAGGGATAATTACGAGCAGTACTTC	CASSKDRDNYEQYF
TRBV10-2	TRBJ2-7	NA	TRBD2	TGCGCCAGCAGGCTAGCGGCCAATTCCTACGAGCAGTACTTC	CASRLAANSYEQYF
TRBV7-9	TRBJ1-2	NA	NA	TGTGCCAGCAGCTTACCGGGGAACTATGGCTACACCTTC	CASSLPGNYGYTF
TRBV7-9	TRBJ1-6	many	NA	TGTGCCAGCGCCGGACTGACTTTCTCACCCCTCCACTTT	CASAGLTFSPLHF
TRBV9	TRBJ2-2	NA	NA	TGTGCCAGCAGCGCGCCTTTTAGCAGCACCGGGGAGCTGTTTTTT	CASSAPFSSTGELFF
TRBV10-3	TRBJ1-1	once	NA	TGTGCCATCAGTGACCGGGGGTCCACTGAAGCTTTCTTT	CAISDRGSTEAFF
TRBV10-3	TRBJ1-2	NA	NA	TGTGCCATCAGCAAGACAGCCCCTAACTATGGCTACACCTTC	CAISKTAPNYGYTF
TRBV4-1	TRBJ2-7	NA	TRBD1	TGCGCCAGCAGCCAAGCTCCGACAGGGGGCCTTTCCTACGAGCAGTACTTC	CASSQAPTGGLSYEQYF
TRBV9	TRBJ1-1	NA	TRBD1	TGTGCCAGCAGCGCTTCGACAGGGTATGGCACTGAAGCTTTCTTT	CASSASTGYGTEAFF
TRBV11-1	TRBJ2-2	once	NA	TGTGCCAGCAGCTTAGAACACAACACCGGGGAGCTGTTTTTT	CASSLEHNTGELFF
TRBV6-7	TRBJ1-5	NA	TRBD1	TGTGCCAGCAGTTACCACGACAGGGAAACGGGTCAGCCCCAGCATTTT	CASSYHDRETGQPQHF
TRBV4-1	TRBJ1-1	NA	TRBD1	TGCGCCAGCAGCCAGGGAGTGACAGGGATGAACACTGAAGCTTTCTTT	CASSQGVTGMNTEAFF
TRBV18	TRBJ1-1	NA	NA	TGTGCCAGCTCACCACCTTCAGGAACGAACACTGAAGCTTTCTTT	CASSPPSGTNTEAFF
TRBV5-4	TRBJ1-2	few	TRBD1	TGTGCCAGCAGCTCCTTCGGGACAGGGGGCTATGGCTACACCTTC	CASSSFGTGGYGYTF
TRBV24-1	TRBJ2-3	NA	NA	TGTGCCACCAACTCGGGATCCCCCACAGATACGCAGTATTTT	CATNSGSPTDTQYF
TRBV19	TRBJ2-5	NA	NA	TGTGCCAGTAGTATAGTTGCGACAGTTGGAGAGACCCAGTACTTC	CASSIVATVGETQYF
TRBV4-1	TRBJ1-1	NA	NA	TGCGCCAGCAGCCAAGGGTGGGGGGACACTGAAGCTTTCTTT	CASSQGWGDTEAFF
TRBV5-1	TRBJ1-3	NA	NA	TGCGCCAGCAGCTTGGCGTCCGCGGCCGCAGGAAACACCATATATTTT	CASSLASAAAGNTIYF